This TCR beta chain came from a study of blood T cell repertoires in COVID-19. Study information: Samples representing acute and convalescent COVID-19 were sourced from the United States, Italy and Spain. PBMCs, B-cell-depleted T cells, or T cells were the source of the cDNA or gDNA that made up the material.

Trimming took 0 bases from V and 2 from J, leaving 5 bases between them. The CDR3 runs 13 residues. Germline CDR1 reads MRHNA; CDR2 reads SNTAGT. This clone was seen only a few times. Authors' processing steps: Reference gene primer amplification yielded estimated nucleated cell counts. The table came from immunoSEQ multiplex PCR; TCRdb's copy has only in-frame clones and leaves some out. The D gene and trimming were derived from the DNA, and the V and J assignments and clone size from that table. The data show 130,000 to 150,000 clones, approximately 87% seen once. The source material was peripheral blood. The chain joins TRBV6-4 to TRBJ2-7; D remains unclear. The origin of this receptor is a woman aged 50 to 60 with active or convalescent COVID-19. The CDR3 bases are TGTGCCAGCAGTGACTCTTATGCCTACGAGCAGTACTTC. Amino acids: CASSDSYAYEQYF.